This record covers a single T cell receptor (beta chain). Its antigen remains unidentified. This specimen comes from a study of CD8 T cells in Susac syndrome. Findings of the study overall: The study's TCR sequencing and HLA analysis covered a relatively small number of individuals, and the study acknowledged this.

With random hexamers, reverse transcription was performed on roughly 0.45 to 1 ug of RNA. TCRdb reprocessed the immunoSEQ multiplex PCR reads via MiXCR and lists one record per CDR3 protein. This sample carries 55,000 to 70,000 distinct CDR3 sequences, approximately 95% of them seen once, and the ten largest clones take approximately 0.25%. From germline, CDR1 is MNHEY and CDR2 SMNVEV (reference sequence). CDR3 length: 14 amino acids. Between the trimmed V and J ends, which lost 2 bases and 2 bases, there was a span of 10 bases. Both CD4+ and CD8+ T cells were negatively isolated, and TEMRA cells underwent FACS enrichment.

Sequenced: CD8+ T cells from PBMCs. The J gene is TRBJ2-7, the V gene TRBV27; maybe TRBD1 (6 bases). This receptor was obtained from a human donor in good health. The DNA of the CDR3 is TGTGCCAGCAGTTTACAACAGGGCGCCTACGAGCAGTACGTC. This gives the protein CASSLQQGAYEQYV.